This TCR beta chain was sequenced during a study of shared T cell receptors in the human thymus. Generated by immunoSEQ multiplex PCR, the TCRdb table keeps only in-frame clones and is missing some. This table has approximately 730,000 clones, 70% to 90% appearing once. The CDR3 runs to 17 residues. J was trimmed by 4 bases and V by 5 bases; bases with no gene match: 14. CDR1 and CDR2 from the germline V gene are SGHAT and FQNNGV. This sample also appeared in a second study, on human thymus T cells. That paper notes: Each of the donors was a healthy Finnish infant who was undergoing open corrective cardiac surgery for congenital heart defects.

The chain couples TRBV11-2 to TRBJ1-2, with 9 bases matching TRBD1. The TCR comes from a girl under three years old with a congenital heart defect. The specimen sequenced was thymocytes. CDR3 sequence: CASSKPPTGGDFYGYTF. CDR3 nucleotides: TGTGCCAGCAGCAAACCTCCGACAGGGGGGGATTTCTATGGCTACACCTTC.